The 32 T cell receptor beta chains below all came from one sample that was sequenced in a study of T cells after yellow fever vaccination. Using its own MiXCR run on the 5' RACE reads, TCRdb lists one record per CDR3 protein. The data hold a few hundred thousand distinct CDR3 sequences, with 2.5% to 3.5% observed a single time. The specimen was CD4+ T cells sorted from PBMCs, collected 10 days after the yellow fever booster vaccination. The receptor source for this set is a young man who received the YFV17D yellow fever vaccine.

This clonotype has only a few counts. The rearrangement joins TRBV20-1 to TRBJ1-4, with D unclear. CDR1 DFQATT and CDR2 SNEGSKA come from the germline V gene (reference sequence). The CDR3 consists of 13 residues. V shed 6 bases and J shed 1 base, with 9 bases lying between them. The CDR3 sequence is CSAGRETNEKLFF. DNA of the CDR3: TGCAGTGCCGGACGGGAAACTAATGAAAAACTGTTTTTT.

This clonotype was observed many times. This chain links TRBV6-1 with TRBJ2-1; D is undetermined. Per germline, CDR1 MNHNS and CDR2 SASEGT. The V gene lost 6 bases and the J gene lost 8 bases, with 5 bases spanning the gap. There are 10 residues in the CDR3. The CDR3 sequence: CASRTYEQFF. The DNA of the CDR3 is TGTGCCAGCAGGACCTATGAGCAGTTCTTC.

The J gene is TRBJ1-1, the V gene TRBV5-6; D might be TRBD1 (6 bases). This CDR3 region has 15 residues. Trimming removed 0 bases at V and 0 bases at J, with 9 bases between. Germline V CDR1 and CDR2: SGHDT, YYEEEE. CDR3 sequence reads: CASSLGQALNTEAFF. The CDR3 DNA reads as TGTGCCAGCAGCTTGGGACAGGCCCTGAACACTGAAGCTTTCTTT.

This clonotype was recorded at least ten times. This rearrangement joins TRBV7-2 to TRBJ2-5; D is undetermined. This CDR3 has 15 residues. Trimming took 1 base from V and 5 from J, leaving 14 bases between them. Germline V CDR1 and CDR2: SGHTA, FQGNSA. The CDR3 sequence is CASSLGGPLRETQYF. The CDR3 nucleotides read TGTGCCAGCAGCTTAGGAGGCCCACTCCGGGAGACCCAGTACTTC.

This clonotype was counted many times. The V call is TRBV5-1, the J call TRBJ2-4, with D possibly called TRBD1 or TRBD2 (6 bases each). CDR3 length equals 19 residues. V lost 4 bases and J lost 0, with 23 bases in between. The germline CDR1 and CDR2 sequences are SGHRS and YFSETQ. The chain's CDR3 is CASSPLPFKGGIAKNIQYF. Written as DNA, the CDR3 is TGCGCCAGCAGCCCCCTGCCGTTTAAGGGGGGCATAGCCAAAAACATTCAGTACTTC.

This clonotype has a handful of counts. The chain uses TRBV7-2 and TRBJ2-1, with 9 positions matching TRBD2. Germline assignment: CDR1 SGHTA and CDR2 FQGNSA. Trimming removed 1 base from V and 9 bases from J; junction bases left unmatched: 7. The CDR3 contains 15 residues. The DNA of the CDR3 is TGTGCCAGCAGCTTAGAAGCGGGGGGTTGGAGTGAGCAGTTCTTC. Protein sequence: CASSLEAGGWSEQFF.

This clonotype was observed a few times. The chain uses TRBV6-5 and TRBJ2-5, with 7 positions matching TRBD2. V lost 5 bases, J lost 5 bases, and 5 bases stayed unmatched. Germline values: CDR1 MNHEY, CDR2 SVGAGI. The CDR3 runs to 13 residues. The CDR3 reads CASSPWEGETQYF. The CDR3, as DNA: TGTGCCAGCAGTCCTTGGGAGGGGGAGACCCAGTACTTC.

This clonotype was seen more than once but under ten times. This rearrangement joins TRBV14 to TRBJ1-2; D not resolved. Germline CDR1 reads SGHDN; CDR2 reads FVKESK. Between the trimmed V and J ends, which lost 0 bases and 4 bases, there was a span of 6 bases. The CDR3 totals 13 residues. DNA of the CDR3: TGTGCCAGCAGCCAAGATTGGAGCTATGGCTACACCTTC. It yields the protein CASSQDWSYGYTF.

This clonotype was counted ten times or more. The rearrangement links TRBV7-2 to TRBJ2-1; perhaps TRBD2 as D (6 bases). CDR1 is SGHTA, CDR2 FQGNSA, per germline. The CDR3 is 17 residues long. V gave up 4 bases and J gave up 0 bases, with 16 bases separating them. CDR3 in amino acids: CASSWGGVQSSYNEQFF. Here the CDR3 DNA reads TGTGCCAGCAGCTGGGGAGGTGTCCAAAGCTCCTACAATGAGCAGTTCTTC.

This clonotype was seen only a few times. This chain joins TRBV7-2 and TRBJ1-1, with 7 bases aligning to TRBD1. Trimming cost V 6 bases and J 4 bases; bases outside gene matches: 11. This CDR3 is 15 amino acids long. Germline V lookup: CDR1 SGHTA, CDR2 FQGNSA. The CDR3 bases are TGTGCCAGCAGAACCCAGACAGGGCTGCTCACTGAAGCTTTCTTT. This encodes CASRTQTGLLTEAFF.

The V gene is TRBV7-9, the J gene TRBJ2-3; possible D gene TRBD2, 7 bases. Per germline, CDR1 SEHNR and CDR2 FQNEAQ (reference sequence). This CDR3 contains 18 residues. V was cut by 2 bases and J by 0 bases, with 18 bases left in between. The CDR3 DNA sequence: TGTGCCAGCAGCTTATTGGCGGGGGCCTTATCTAGCACAGATACGCAGTATTTT. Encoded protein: CASSLLAGALSSTDTQYF. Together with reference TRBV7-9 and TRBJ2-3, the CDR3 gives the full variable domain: DTGVSQNPRHKITKRGQNVTFRCDPISEHNRLYWYRQTLGQGPEFLTYFQNEAQLEKSRLLSDRFSAERPKGSFSTLEIQRTEQGDSAMYLCASSLLAGALSSTDTQYFGPGTRLTVL.

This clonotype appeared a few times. CDR3: CASRPPTTSTDTQYF. In nucleotides, the CDR3 is TGCGCCAGCAGGCCCCCAACAACTAGCACAGATACGCAGTATTTT. V is TRBV5-1 and J is TRBJ2-3; D is undetermined. There are 15 residues in the CDR3. The V end was cut by 5 bases, the J end by 0 bases, with 13 bases between. CDR1 and CDR2 from the germline V gene are SGHRS and YFSETQ.

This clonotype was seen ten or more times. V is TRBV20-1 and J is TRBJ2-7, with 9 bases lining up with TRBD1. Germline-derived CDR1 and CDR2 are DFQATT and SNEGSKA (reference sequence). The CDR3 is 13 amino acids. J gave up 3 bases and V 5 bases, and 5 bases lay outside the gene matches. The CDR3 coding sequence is TGCAGTGCTCGTTGGGACAGGGACTACGAGCAGTACTTC. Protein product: CSARWDRDYEQYF.

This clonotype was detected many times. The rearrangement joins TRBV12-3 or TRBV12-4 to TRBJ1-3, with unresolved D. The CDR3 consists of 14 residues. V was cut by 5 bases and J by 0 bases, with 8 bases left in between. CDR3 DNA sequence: TGTGCCAGCAGTATATTCAGCTCTGGAAACACCATATATTTT. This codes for CASSIFSSGNTIYF.

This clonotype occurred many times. The CDR3 loop is CATRTPAGTEAFF. The DNA for the CDR3 is TGTGCCACCAGAACCCCTGCGGGAACTGAAGCTTTCTTT. The chain recombines TRBV24-1 with TRBJ1-1; D is unclear. Per germline, CDR1 KGHDR and CDR2 SFDVKD. The V end lost 7 bases, the J end lost 5 bases, and 13 bases lay between the germline ends. This CDR3 contains 13 residues.

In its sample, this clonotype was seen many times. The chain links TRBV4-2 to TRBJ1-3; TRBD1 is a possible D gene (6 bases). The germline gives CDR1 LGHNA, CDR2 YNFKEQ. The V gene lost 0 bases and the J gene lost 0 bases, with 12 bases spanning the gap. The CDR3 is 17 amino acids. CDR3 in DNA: TGTGCCAGCAGCCAAGATCTCAGACAGGTCTCTGGAAACACCATATATTTT. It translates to CASSQDLRQVSGNTIYF.

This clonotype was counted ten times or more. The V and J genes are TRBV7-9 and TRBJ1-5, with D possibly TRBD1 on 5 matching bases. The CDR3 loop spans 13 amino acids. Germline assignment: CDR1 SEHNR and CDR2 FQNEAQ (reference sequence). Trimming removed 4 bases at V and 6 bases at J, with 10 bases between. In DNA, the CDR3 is TGTGCCAGCAGCTCCACCGGGGGTCAGCCCCAGCATTTT. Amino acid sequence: CASSSTGGQPQHF.

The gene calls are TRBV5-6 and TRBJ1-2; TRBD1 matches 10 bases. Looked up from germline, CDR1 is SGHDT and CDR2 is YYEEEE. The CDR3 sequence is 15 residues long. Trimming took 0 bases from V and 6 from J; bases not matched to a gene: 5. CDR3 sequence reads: CASSLGGQGSDGYTF. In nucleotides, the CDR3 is TGTGCCAGCAGCTTGGGGGGACAGGGGTCTGATGGCTACACCTTC.

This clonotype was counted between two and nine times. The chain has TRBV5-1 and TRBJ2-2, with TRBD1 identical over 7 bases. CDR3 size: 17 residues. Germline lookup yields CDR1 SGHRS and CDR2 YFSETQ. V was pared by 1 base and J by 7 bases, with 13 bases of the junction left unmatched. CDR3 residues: CASSLQPRQGRDGELFF. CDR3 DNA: TGCGCCAGCAGCTTGCAACCCCGACAGGGAAGGGACGGGGAGCTGTTTTTT.

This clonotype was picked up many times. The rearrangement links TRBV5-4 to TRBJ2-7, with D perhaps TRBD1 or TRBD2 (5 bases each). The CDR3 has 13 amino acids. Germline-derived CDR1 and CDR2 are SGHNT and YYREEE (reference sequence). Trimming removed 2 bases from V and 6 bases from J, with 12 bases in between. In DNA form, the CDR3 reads TGTGCCAGCAGCTTAGAGGGGTTGGGCGAGCAGTACTTC. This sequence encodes CASSLEGLGEQYF.

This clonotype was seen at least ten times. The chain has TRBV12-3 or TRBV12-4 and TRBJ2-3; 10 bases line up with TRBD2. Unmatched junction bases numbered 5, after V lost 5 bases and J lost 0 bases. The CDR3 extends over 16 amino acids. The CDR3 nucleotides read TGTGCCAGCAGTCCGGGACTAGCGCCGAGCACAGATACGCAGTATTTT. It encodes CASSPGLAPSTDTQYF.

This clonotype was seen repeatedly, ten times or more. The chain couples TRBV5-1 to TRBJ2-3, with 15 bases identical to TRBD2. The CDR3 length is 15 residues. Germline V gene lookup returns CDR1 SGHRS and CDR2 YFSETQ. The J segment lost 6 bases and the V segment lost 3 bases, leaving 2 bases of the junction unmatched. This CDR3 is CASSSGTSGGDTQYF. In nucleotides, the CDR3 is TGCGCCAGCAGCTCGGGGACTAGCGGGGGGGATACGCAGTATTTT.

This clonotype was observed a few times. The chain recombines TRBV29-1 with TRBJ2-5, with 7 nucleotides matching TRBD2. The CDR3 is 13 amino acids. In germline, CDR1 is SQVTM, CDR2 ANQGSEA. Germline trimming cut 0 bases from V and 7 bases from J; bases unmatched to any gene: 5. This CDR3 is CSVEDRGGGTQYF. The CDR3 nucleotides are TGCAGCGTTGAAGATCGCGGGGGAGGGACCCAGTACTTC.

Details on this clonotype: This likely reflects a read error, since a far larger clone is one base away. CDR3 coding DNA: TGTGCCGGCAGCTTAGGCTACGAGCAGTACGTC. The encoded protein is CAGSLGYEQYV. The chain recombines TRBV11-2 with TRBJ2-7; no firm D call. The CDR3 spans 11 residues. Per germline, CDR1 SGHAT and CDR2 FQNNGV.

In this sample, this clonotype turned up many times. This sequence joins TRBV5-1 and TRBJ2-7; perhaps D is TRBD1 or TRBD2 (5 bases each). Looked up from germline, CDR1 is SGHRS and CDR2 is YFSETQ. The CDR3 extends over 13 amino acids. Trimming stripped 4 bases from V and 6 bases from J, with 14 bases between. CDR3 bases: TGCGCCAGCAGCCCGGGACCCCTCCTCGAGCAGTACGTC. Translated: CASSPGPLLEQYV.

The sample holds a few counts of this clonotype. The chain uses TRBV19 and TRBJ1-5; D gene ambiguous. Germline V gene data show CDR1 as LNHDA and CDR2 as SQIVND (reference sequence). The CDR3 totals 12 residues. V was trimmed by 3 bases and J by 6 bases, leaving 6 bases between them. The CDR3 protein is CASSMVSQPQHF. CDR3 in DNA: TGTGCCAGTAGTATGGTTTCTCAGCCCCAGCATTTT.

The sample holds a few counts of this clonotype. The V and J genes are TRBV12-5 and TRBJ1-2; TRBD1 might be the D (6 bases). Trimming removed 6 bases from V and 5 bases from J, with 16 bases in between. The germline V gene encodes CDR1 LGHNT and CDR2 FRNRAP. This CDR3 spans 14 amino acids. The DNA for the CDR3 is TGTGCTAGTGGCGCCGGGACACTCCCGTATGGCTACACCTTC. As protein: CASGAGTLPYGYTF.

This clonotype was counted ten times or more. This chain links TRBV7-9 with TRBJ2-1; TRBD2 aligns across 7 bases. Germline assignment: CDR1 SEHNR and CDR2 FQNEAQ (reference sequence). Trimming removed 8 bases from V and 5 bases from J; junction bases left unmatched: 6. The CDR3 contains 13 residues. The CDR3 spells CASCPAGNNEQFF. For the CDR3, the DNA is TGTGCCAGCTGCCCAGCGGGGAACAATGAGCAGTTCTTC.

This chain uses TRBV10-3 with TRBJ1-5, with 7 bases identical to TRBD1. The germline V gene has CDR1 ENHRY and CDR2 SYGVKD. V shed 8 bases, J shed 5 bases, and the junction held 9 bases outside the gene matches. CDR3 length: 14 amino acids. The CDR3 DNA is TGTGCCATCTCGGGAGGTACAGGGGATCAGCCCCAGCATTTT. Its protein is CAISGGTGDQPQHF.

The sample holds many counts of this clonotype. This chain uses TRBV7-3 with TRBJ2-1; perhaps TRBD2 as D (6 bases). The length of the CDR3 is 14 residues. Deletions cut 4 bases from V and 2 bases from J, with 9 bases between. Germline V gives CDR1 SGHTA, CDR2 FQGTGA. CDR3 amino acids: CASSWGLTYNEQFF. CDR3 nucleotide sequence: TGTGCCAGCAGCTGGGGACTTACCTACAATGAGCAGTTCTTC.

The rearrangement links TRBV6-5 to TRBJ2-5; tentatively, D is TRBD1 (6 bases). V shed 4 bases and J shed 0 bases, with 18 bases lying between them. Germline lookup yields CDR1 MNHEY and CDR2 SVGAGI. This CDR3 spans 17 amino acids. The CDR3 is CASSSRPGQMYQETQYF. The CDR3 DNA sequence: TGTGCCAGCAGTTCCCGACCTGGACAGATGTACCAAGAGACCCAGTACTTC.

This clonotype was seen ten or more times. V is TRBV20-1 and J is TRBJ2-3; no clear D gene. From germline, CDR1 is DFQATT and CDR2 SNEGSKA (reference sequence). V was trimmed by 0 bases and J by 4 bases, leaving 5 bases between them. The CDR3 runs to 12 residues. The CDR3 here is CSARDAADTQYF. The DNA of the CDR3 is TGCAGTGCTAGAGATGCTGCAGATACGCAGTATTTT.